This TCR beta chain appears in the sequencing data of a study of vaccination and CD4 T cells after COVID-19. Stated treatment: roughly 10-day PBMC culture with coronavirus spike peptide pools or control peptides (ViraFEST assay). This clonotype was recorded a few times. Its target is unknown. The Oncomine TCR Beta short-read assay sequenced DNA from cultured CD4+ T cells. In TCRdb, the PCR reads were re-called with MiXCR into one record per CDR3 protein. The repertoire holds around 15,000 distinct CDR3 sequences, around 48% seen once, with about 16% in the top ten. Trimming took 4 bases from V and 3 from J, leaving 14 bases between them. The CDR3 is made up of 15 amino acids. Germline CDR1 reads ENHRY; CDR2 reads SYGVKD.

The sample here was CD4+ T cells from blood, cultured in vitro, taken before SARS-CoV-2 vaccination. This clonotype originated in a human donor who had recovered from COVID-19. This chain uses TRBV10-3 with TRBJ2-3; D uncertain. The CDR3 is CAISARAGETDTQYF. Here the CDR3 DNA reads TGTGCCATCAGTGCCCGGGCCGGAGAGACAGATACGCAGTATTTT.